The 11 T cell receptor beta chains in this list originate from one sample, sequenced in a study of regulatory T cells in long-lasting Graves disease. The TCR beta library used iRepertoire HTBI primers with Arm-PCR amplification of CDR3. One entry per CDR3 protein results from TCRdb running MiXCR on the multiplex PCR reads. Among a few hundred thousand distinct CDR3 sequences, about 18% were seen once, and the ten largest hold roughly 15%. This sample's time point: newly diagnosed GD, antithyroid drugs for less than 3 months. The authors made the TCR library using RNA they extracted from PBMCs. Separately, the same data were catalogued under a study of T cells in Graves' hyperthyroidism and ophthalmopathy.

This specimen consisted of peripheral blood mononuclear cells (PBMCs), obtained at new diagnosis, from a patient treated with antithyroid drugs. These TCRs come from a woman aged 25 to 39 with Graves disease.

The V call is TRBV12-3 or TRBV12-4, the J call TRBJ1-1; 12 nucleotides agree with TRBD1. The V segment lost 8 bases and the J segment 3 bases; nucleotides outside the gene matches: 7. This CDR3 has 15 residues. The CDR3: CASGDRGQGDTEAFF. In DNA, the CDR3 is TGTGCCAGCGGGGACAGGGGGCAAGGGGACACTGAAGCTTTCTTT.

At least ten counts were recorded for this clonotype. This chain uses TRBV2 with TRBJ2-5, with D perhaps TRBD1 (6 bases). CDR3 length equals 15 residues. V was cut by 6 bases and J by 2 bases, with 16 bases left in between. Looked up from germline, CDR1 is SNHLY and CDR2 is FYNNEI. The DNA for the CDR3 is TGTGCCAGCAGGGAGACTGGGGGCCTTCAAGAGACCCAGTACTTC. Its translation: CASRETGGLQETQYF.

V is TRBV9 and J is TRBJ2-7; maybe TRBD2 (5 bases). V was shortened by 0 bases and J by 3 bases, with 16 bases between the two germline ends. There are 16 residues in the CDR3. Germline V gene lookup returns CDR1 SGDLS and CDR2 YYNGEE. CDR3 in amino acids: CASSVAPGGPFYEQYF. CDR3 coding DNA: TGTGCCAGCAGCGTAGCCCCGGGCGGGCCCTTCTACGAGCAGTACTTC.

This clonotype has ten or more counts. The chain carries TRBV2 and TRBJ1-6; possibly TRBD1 for D (5 bases). CDR3 length: 13 amino acids. Germline CDR1 reads SNHLY; CDR2 reads FYNNEI. V was cut by 3 bases and J by 5 bases, with 5 bases left in between. DNA of the CDR3: TGTGCCAGCAGTGACAGGGATAATTCACCCCTCCACTTT. Its protein is CASSDRDNSPLHF.

This clonotype was recorded at least ten times. CDR3 protein: CASSGLTGTDGYGYTF. For the CDR3, the DNA is TGTGCCAGCAGTGGCCTGACAGGGACGGATGGCTATGGCTACACCTTC. The genes are TRBV6-1 and TRBJ1-2; 7 bases are a match to TRBD1. This CDR3 spans 16 amino acids. V trimming: 4 bases; J trimming: 4 bases; junction bases outside the gene matches: 12. CDR1 and CDR2 from the germline V gene are MNHNS and SASEGT.

This clonotype showed up just once. This may be a read error: a much more frequent sequence differs by one nucleotide. The chain carries TRBV12-5 and TRBJ1-4; D is undetermined. The CDR3 spans 12 residues. Germline V gives CDR1 LGHNT, CDR2 FRNRAP. DNA for the CDR3: TGTGCTAGTGGTTTGGCTCGGGGAAAACTGTTGTTT. As protein: CASGLARGKLLF.

This clonotype has ten or more counts. The chain uses TRBV20-1 and TRBJ1-4; perhaps TRBD1 as D (5 bases). Germline V gene sequence: CDR1 DFQATT, CDR2 SNEGSKA (reference sequence). Trimming took 3 bases from V and 0 from J, leaving 8 bases between them. CDR3 length: 14 amino acids. For the CDR3, the DNA is TGCAGTGCTAGCCAGGGTGCAACTAATGAAAAACTGTTTTTT. Protein product: CSASQGATNEKLFF.

This clonotype was seen many times. The chain links TRBV5-1 to TRBJ1-3; D remains ambiguous. Germline lookup yields CDR1 SGHRS and CDR2 YFSETQ. The CDR3 covers 15 residues. Trimming left V 0 bases short and J 0 bases short, with 7 bases between. CDR3 nucleotide sequence: TGCGCCAGCAGCTTGGACGGAATCTCTGGAAACACCATATATTTT. It is translated as CASSLDGISGNTIYF.

In its sample, this clonotype was seen a few times. The CDR3 sequence is CASSSHRVSPLHF. The DNA of the CDR3 is TGCGCCAGCAGCTCACACAGGGTTTCACCCCTCCACTTT. The rearrangement joins TRBV5-1 to TRBJ1-6; maybe TRBD1 (6 bases). Trimming took off 3 bases at V and 9 bases at J, with 10 bases between the two ends. CDR3 length: 13 amino acids. Germline V gene sequence: CDR1 SGHRS, CDR2 YFSETQ.

Worth noting for this clonotype: It may be a read error: a sequence one base away is much more abundant. This chain connects TRBV3-1 to TRBJ2-1; TRBD1 might be the D (5 bases). The assigned J gene may be wrong: the sequence end matches TRBJ2-5 better. In germline, CDR1 is LGHDT, CDR2 YNNKEL (reference sequence). The CDR3 consists of 13 residues. The CDR3 bases are TGTGTCAGCAGCGCCCGACAGCAAGAGACCCAGTACTTC. Its translation is CVSSARQQETQYF.

On this clonotype: A far larger clone is off by one base, so a read error is likely. The CDR3 ends on some other residue instead of the conserved phenylalanine or tryptophan, so this is likely a read error. The V gene is TRBV7-2, the J gene TRBJ1-4; 7 bases are a match to TRBD1. CDR1 is SGHTA, CDR2 FQGNSA, per germline. The V and J ends lost 3 bases and 4 bases, in that order; junction bases with no gene match: 20. The CDR3 has 20 residues. This CDR3 reads CASSLLFRPTTGVNNEKLFI. The CDR3, as DNA: TGTGCCAGCAGCTTGCTCTTTCGGCCCACCACAGGGGTCAATAATGAAAAACTGTTTATT.